Below are 32 T cell receptor beta chains sequenced from a single sample in a study of blood T cell repertoires in COVID-19. Using immunoSEQ multiplex PCR, the repertoire was profiled, and TCRdb retains in-frame clones only, with some absent. The sample yields under 250,000 clones, around 80% seen once. Input material: peripheral blood. Every receptor here comes from a human donor in a cohort sampled during active COVID-19.

The chain has TRBV10-2 and TRBJ2-4; D might be TRBD2 (6 bases). Germline V gene data show CDR1 as WSHSY and CDR2 as SAAADI. Trimming removed 7 bases at V and 7 bases at J, with 14 bases between. CDR3 length: 13 residues. The CDR3 reads CASTPPGANIQYF. CDR3 in DNA: TGCGCCAGCACCCCACCGGGAGCCAACATTCAGTACTTC.

The chain links TRBV21-1 to TRBJ2-7; the table calls TRBD2, which could not be checked here. TRBV21-1 is listed as a pseudogene. CDR3 size: 18 residues. The CDR3 bases are TGTGCCAGCAGCACCCCTCGAGGGGATAGCGGGAGGGGCTACGAGCAGTACTTC. Translated: CASSTPRGDSGRGYEQYF.

The rearrangement links TRBV27 to TRBJ1-2; 8 bases are shared with TRBD1. The CDR3 totals 14 residues. CDR1 and CDR2 from the germline V gene are MNHEY and SMNVEV (reference sequence). The trim removed 5 bases at V and 5 bases at J, leaving 7 bases unmatched. CDR3: CASSGTGSGYGYTF. For the CDR3, the DNA is TGTGCCAGCAGTGGGACAGGCTCGGGTTATGGCTACACCTTC.

V gene TRBV5-1 combines with J gene TRBJ1-4, with 8 bases aligning to TRBD1. V shed 4 bases and J 5 bases; nucleotides not matched to a gene: 4. The CDR3 extends over 14 amino acids. Germline V lookup: CDR1 SGHRS, CDR2 YFSETQ. The CDR3 nucleotides are TGCGCCAGCAGCCTACGGACAGGGAATGAAAAACTGTTTTTT. It specifies CASSLRTGNEKLFF. Combining the CDR3 with reference TRBV5-1 and TRBJ1-4 gives the whole variable domain KAGVTQTPRYLIKTRGQQVTLSCSPISGHRSVSWYQQTPGQGLQFLFEYFSETQRNKGNFPGRFSGRQFSNSRSEMNVSTLELGDSALYLCASSLRTGNEKLFFGSGTQLSVL.

The chain is built from TRBV11-2 and TRBJ2-1; TRBD2 matches 12 bases. J lost 8 bases, V lost 5 bases, and 7 bases had no gene match. The CDR3 extends over 15 amino acids. CDR1 is SGHAT, CDR2 FQNNGV, per germline. CDR3 nucleotide sequence: TGTGCCAGCAGCCAAGGACTAGCGGGAACTTATGAGCAGTTCTTC. This translates into CASSQGLAGTYEQFF.

The chain has TRBV6-6 and TRBJ2-7, with 9 nucleotides matching TRBD1. J was trimmed by 5 bases and V by 6 bases; bases with no gene match: 11. Germline loops: CDR1 MNHNY, CDR2 SVGAGI (reference sequence). The CDR3 sequence is 15 residues long. In DNA form, the CDR3 reads TGTGCCAGCAGCCTTACCGGGACAGGGAGAAACGAGCAGTACTTC. Residues: CASSLTGTGRNEQYF.

The rearrangement uses TRBV3-1 (or the pseudogene TRBV3-2) and TRBJ2-2; 10 bases are a match to TRBD2. The CDR3 spans 16 residues. Germline V lookup: CDR1 LGHDT, CDR2 YNNKEL (reference sequence). The V gene end was trimmed by 1 base and the J gene end by 5 bases; junction bases not matched to a gene: 4. The CDR3 nucleotides read TGTGCCAGCAGCCAAGTGAGCGGGAGGGCAACCGGGGAGCTGTTTTTT. Residues: CASSQVSGRATGELFF.

The rearrangement joins TRBV11-3 to TRBJ2-1; 7 bases fit TRBD2. J lost 7 bases, V lost 0 bases, and 6 bases had no gene match. This CDR3 is 15 amino acids long. Germline V gives CDR1 SGHNT, CDR2 YENEEA. This CDR3 is CASSLEAGVWNEQFF. In DNA, the CDR3 is TGTGCCAGCAGCTTAGAGGCGGGAGTGTGGAATGAGCAGTTCTTC.

Worth noting for this clone: Other DNA sequences in the sample encode the same CDR3. The chain uses TRBV5-1 and TRBJ2-3, with D perhaps matching TRBD1 (6 bases). Per germline, CDR1 SGHRS and CDR2 YFSETQ. Trimming took off 2 bases at V and 4 bases at J, with 11 bases between the two ends. The CDR3 loop spans 14 amino acids. This CDR3 reads CASSLGGAADTQYF. The CDR3, as DNA: TGCGCCAGCAGCTTAGGGGGAGCTGCAGATACGCAGTATTTT.

This clone was counted a few times. This chain uses TRBV28 with TRBJ2-7, with 8 bases that match TRBD2. Germline V gene lookup returns CDR1 MDHEN and CDR2 SYDVKM. This CDR3 is 16 amino acids long. Trimming cost V 7 bases and J 3 bases; bases outside gene matches: 14. CDR3 nucleotides: TGTGCCAGCACCACCCCGGGGGGGTGGGGTAGCTACGAGCAGTACTTC. It translates to CASTTPGGWGSYEQYF.

In its sample, this clone was seen many times. CDR3 protein: CASSLDSYGELFF. The CDR3, as DNA: TGTGCCAGCAGCCTTGACAGTTACGGGGAGCTGTTTTTT. The rearrangement joins TRBV5-4 to TRBJ2-2; D perhaps matches TRBD1 (5 bases). The CDR3 consists of 13 residues. The germline V and J ends were trimmed by 4 bases and 7 bases, with 11 bases remaining between them. Germline V gene lookup returns CDR1 SGHNT and CDR2 YYREEE (reference sequence).

The chain links TRBV29-1 to TRBJ2-1, with D possibly matching TRBD1 (5 bases). Looked up from germline, CDR1 is SQVTM and CDR2 is ANQGSEA. Trimming took 6 bases from V and 2 from J, leaving 23 bases between them. The CDR3 is made up of 17 amino acids. CDR3 DNA: TGCAGCGTCCGGTTGGGGAACTACAGGAAAACCTACAATGAGCAGTTCTTC. Protein product: CSVRLGNYRKTYNEQFF.

The chain recombines TRBV29-1 with TRBJ2-7; D is possibly TRBD2 (6 bases). The V gene's germline CDR1 is SQVTM and CDR2 ANQGSEA. The CDR3 loop spans 13 amino acids. Between the trimmed V and J ends, which lost 6 bases and 7 bases, there was a span of 19 bases. CDR3 nucleotide sequence: TGCAGCGTCCCAGGGCTAGCGACGGGGGAGCAGTACTTC. Encoded protein: CSVPGLATGEQYF.

The rearrangement links TRBV5-1 to TRBJ1-2; D gene ambiguous. With 2 bases removed from V and 0 bases from J, the gap between germline ends came to 17 bases. Germline V gives CDR1 SGHRS, CDR2 YFSETQ. This CDR3 is 17 amino acids long. CDR3 region: CASSLNPSGETNYGYTF. In nucleotides, the CDR3 is TGCGCCAGCAGCTTAAACCCCAGTGGGGAGACTAACTATGGCTACACCTTC. Drawing the rest from reference TRBV5-1 and TRBJ1-2, the complete variable domain is KAGVTQTPRYLIKTRGQQVTLSCSPISGHRSVSWYQQTPGQGLQFLFEYFSETQRNKGNFPGRFSGRQFSNSRSEMNVSTLELGDSALYLCASSLNPSGETNYGYTFGSGTRLTVV.

J is TRBJ2-1 and V is TRBV7-9; D possibly corresponds to TRBD1 (5 bases). This CDR3 is 11 amino acids long. Germline V gives CDR1 SEHNR, CDR2 FQNEAQ (reference sequence). The V end was cut by 5 bases, the J end by 15 bases, with 14 bases between. Here the CDR3 reads CASSPSRDRFF. As DNA, the CDR3 is TGTGCCAGCAGCCCCTCCAGGGATCGGTTCTTC.

The rearrangement joins TRBV2 to TRBJ2-7; 13 bases line up with TRBD2. The germline CDR1 and CDR2 sequences are SNHLY and FYNNEI. The CDR3 spans 14 residues. The J segment lost 6 bases and the V segment lost 6 bases, leaving 5 bases of the junction unmatched. The DNA of the CDR3 is TGTGCCAGCAGAGGGACTAGCGGGATCGGCGAGCAGTACTTC. It specifies CASRGTSGIGEQYF.

This CDR3 reads CASSIGTGGNEQFF. The CDR3 DNA reads TGTGCCAGTAGTATTGGAACAGGGGGCAATGAGCAGTTCTTC. V usage is TRBV19 and J usage is TRBJ2-1, with TRBD1 matching 8 bases. Germline V CDR1 and CDR2: LNHDA, SQIVND (reference sequence). Trimming took 3 bases from V and 6 from J; bases not matched to a gene: 4. The CDR3 runs 14 residues.

A single count supports this clone. The chain joins TRBV7-9 to TRBJ2-7; TRBD2 matches 7 bases. CDR3 length equals 14 residues. Per the germline V gene, CDR1 is SEHNR and CDR2 is FQNEAQ (reference sequence). Trimming at V came to 7 bases and at J to 5 bases, leaving 11 bases not matched to a gene. In DNA, the CDR3 is TGTGCCAGCACCCCTGGCGGGAGTGTAAACGAGCAGTACTTC. Translated: CASTPGGSVNEQYF.

The rearrangement joins TRBV9 to TRBJ1-1; possible D gene TRBD1, 5 bases. The length of the CDR3 is 15 residues. CDR1 and CDR2 (germline): SGDLS, YYNGEE. V dropped 1 base and J dropped 1 base, with 11 bases sitting between them. CDR3 nucleotides: TGTGCCAGCAGCGTACACCCGGGGGAGAACACTGAAGCTTTCTTT. This translates into CASSVHPGENTEAFF.

In this sample, this clone turned up once. The chain carries TRBV27 and TRBJ2-7, with 9 bases that match TRBD1. This CDR3 has 17 residues. The ends lost 6 bases at V and 1 base at J; junction bases unmatched: 13. Germline V gene data show CDR1 as MNHEY and CDR2 as SMNVEV (reference sequence). The CDR3 coding sequence is TGTGCCAGCAGACCGGCTGGACAGGGGATTAGGTCCTACGAGCAGTACTTC. It translates to CASRPAGQGIRSYEQYF.

This sequence joins TRBV27 and TRBJ2-5; 10 positions agree with TRBD1. CDR1 is MNHEY, CDR2 SMNVEV, per germline (reference sequence). The CDR3 consists of 14 residues. Trimming cost V 5 bases and J 4 bases; bases outside gene matches: 4. As DNA, the CDR3 is TGTGCCAGCAGTCCGACAGGGGGCGGAGAGACCCAGTACTTC. Protein: CASSPTGGGETQYF.

This sequence joins TRBV20-1 and TRBJ2-1; 8 nucleotides line up with TRBD1. The CDR3 is 11 amino acids. V was pared by 6 bases and J by 12 bases, with 7 bases of the junction left unmatched. CDR1 DFQATT and CDR2 SNEGSKA come from the germline V gene (reference sequence). The CDR3 DNA follows: TGCAGTGCGTACGCAGGGGGCACGCAGTTCTTC. Translation: CSAYAGGTQFF.

This chain joins TRBV3-1 (or the pseudogene TRBV3-2) and TRBJ2-7, with 8 bases aligning to TRBD2. The V and J ends lost 4 bases and 4 bases, in that order; junction bases with no gene match: 6. The CDR3 contains 14 residues. Germline assignment: CDR1 LGHDT and CDR2 YNNKEL (reference sequence). The CDR3 loop is CASSPPGLGYEQYF. For the CDR3, the DNA is TGTGCCAGCAGCCCGCCGGGACTAGGGTACGAGCAGTACTTC.

A few counts support this clone. This chain's CDR3 is CASSSGQGKTEAFF. CDR3 sequence (DNA): TGTGCCAGCAGTTCCGGACAGGGCAAAACTGAAGCTTTCTTT. The rearrangement joins TRBV28 to TRBJ1-1; 8 nucleotides align to TRBD1. The CDR3 is made up of 14 amino acids. V shed 4 bases and J 5 bases; nucleotides not matched to a gene: 6. In germline, CDR1 is MDHEN, CDR2 SYDVKM.

J is TRBJ2-5 and V is TRBV6-5; 11 bases fit TRBD2. The CDR3 runs to 15 residues. With V trimmed by 6 bases and J by 1 base, 4 bases remained unmatched. The V gene's germline CDR1 is MNHEY and CDR2 SVGAGI. CDR3 nucleotides: TGTGCCAGCAGAAGACTAGCGGGGTCCCAAGAGACCCAGTACTTC. It translates to CASRRLAGSQETQYF.

In its sample, this clone was seen once. CDR3 loop: CASSPGTGSYNEQFF. The CDR3 DNA sequence: TGTGCCAGTAGTCCCGGGACAGGCTCCTACAATGAGCAGTTCTTC. V gene TRBV19 combines with J gene TRBJ2-1; 8 nucleotides agree with TRBD1. The J segment lost 0 bases and the V segment lost 5 bases, leaving 3 bases of the junction unmatched. There are 15 residues in the CDR3. From germline, CDR1 is LNHDA and CDR2 SQIVND (reference sequence).

V and J are TRBV27 and TRBJ1-5; perhaps TRBD1 as D (6 bases). Germline-derived CDR1 and CDR2 are MNHEY and SMNVEV (reference sequence). The CDR3 covers 13 residues. Trimming cost V 2 bases and J 7 bases, with 9 bases left between them. The CDR3 nucleotides read TGTGCCAGCAGTTTACACAGGGAGCAGCCCCAGCATTTT. Translation: CASSLHREQPQHF.

This clone was found once. The V gene is TRBV11-3, the J gene TRBJ2-2; maybe TRBD1 (6 bases). Germline loops: CDR1 SGHNT, CDR2 YENEEA. This CDR3 has 15 amino acids. With 4 bases removed from V and 6 bases from J, the gap between germline ends came to 15 bases. CDR3 in DNA: TGTGCCAGCAGCTCCTACTGGACAGATCCCGGGGAGCTGTTTTTT. Residues: CASSSYWTDPGELFF.

V gene TRBV9 combines with J gene TRBJ2-1; TRBD2 aligns across 10 bases. The CDR3 runs to 17 residues. Germline CDR1 SGDLS, CDR2 YYNGEE. V lost 4 bases, J lost 5 bases, and 12 bases stayed unmatched. The CDR3 spells CASSPATSGRFDNEQFF. In DNA, the CDR3 is TGTGCCAGCAGCCCCGCGACTAGCGGGCGTTTCGACAATGAGCAGTTCTTC.

The V and J genes are TRBV6-5 and TRBJ2-5; no reliable D call. The germline V and J ends were trimmed by 1 base and 4 bases, with 4 bases remaining between them. The CDR3 is made up of 12 amino acids. The germline V gene encodes CDR1 MNHEY and CDR2 SVGAGI. The CDR3 loop reads CASSYYGETQYF. For the CDR3, the DNA is TGTGCCAGCAGTTACTACGGAGAGACCCAGTACTTC.

The V call is TRBV2, the J call TRBJ2-7; 12 bases fit TRBD1. This CDR3 region has 15 residues. V lost 2 bases and J lost 4; bases outside the gene matches: 3. The V gene's germline CDR1 is SNHLY and CDR2 FYNNEI. CDR3 residues: CASSERDRGRYEQYF. CDR3 bases: TGTGCCAGCAGTGAAAGGGACAGGGGGCGGTACGAGCAGTACTTC.

This rearrangement joins TRBV4-1 to TRBJ1-2; no clear D. CDR1 is MGHRA, CDR2 YSYEKL, per germline. This CDR3 spans 14 amino acids. The V and J ends lost 1 base and 4 bases respectively, with 10 bases between them. The chain's CDR3 is CASSQGRSGYGYTF. The CDR3 region has the DNA TGCGCCAGCAGCCAAGGCCGGTCCGGCTATGGCTACACCTTC.